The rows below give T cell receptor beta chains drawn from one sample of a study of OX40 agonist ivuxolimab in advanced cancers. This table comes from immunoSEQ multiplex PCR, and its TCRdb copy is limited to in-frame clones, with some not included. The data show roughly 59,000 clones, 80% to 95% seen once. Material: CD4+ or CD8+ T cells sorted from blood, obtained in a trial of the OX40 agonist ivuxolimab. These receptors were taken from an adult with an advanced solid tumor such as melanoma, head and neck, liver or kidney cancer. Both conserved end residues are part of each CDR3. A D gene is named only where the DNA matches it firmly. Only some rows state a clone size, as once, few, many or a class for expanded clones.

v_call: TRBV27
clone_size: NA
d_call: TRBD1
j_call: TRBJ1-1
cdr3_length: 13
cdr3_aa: CASSSRDRTEAFF
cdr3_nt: TGTGCCAGCAGTTCCCGGGACAGAACTGAAGCTTTCTTT

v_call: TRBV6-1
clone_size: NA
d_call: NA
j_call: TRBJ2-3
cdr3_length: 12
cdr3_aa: CASSHPLDTQYF
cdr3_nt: TGTGCCAGCAGTCATCCTTTAGATACGCAGTATTTT

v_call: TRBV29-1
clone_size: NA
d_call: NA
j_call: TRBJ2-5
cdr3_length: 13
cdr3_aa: CSPNGMGQETQYF
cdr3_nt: TGCAGCCCAAATGGCATGGGTCAAGAGACCCAGTACTTC

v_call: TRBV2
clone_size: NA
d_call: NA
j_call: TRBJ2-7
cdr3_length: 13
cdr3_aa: CASLTGNVNEQYF
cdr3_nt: TGTGCCAGCCTAACAGGGAACGTGAACGAGCAGTACTTC

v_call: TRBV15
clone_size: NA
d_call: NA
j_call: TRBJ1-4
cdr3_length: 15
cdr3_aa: CATSSRGGAREKLFF
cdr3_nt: TGTGCCACCAGCTCCAGAGGAGGGGCAAGGGAAAAACTGTTTTTT

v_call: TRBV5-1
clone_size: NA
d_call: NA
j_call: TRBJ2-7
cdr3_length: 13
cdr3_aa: CASSFTGAYEQYF
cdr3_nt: TGCGCCAGCAGCTTTACAGGAGCCTACGAGCAGTACTTC

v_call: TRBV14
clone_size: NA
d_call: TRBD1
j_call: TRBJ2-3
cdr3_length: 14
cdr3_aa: CASSLGQGADTQYF
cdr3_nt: TGTGCCAGCAGTCTAGGACAGGGGGCCGATACGCAGTATTTT

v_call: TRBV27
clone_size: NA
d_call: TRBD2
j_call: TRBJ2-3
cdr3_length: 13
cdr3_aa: CASTWAREGSQYF
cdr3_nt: TGTGCCAGCACCTGGGCCCGGGAGGGTTCGCAGTATTTT

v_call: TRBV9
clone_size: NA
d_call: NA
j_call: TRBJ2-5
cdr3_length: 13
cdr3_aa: CASSGQREETQYF
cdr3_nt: TGTGCCAGCAGCGGGCAAAGGGAAGAGACCCAGTACTTC

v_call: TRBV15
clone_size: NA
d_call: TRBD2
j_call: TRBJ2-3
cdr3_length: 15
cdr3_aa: CATSREGLPTDTQYF
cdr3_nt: TGTGCCACCAGCAGAGAGGGACTACCGACAGATACGCAGTATTTT

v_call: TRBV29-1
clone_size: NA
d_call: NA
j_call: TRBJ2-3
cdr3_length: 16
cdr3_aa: CSVELGIRINTDTQYF
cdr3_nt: TGCAGCGTTGAATTAGGGATCAGAATTAACACAGATACGCAGTATTTT

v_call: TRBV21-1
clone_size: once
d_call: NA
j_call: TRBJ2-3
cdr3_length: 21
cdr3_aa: CASSKEYGTSGGPSYTDTQYF
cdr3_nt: TGTGCCAGCAGCAAAGAGTATGGGACTAGCGGGGGGCCCTCTTACACAGATACGCAGTATTTT